This T cell receptor beta chain came from a study of Graves' ophthalmopathy and Graves' hyperthyroidism. Lactation, pregnancy, uncontrolled infections and other autoimmune diseases were all grounds for excluding patients. Investigators amplified TCR beta CDR3 regions from RNA transcripts. Second-round multiplex PCR followed a first-round RT-PCR using HTBI primers. MiXCR was run by TCRdb on the multiplex PCR reads, yielding one entry per CDR3 protein. Of around 1.1 million distinct CDR3 sequences listed, 35% to 40% are singletons. For this clonotype: Antigen specificity is unknown.

Notes on the study in general: Most clonotypes expanded in thyroid above 0.001 frequency were present in blood too. Prediction of ophthalmopathy progression reached approximately 64% sensitivity and approximately 73% specificity.

There are 15 residues in the CDR3. V lost 5 bases to trimming and J lost 6 bases; unmatched junction nucleotides: 5. Germline lookup yields CDR1 SGHRS and CDR2 YFSETQ. Material: peripheral blood or thyroid tissue (not recorded which). The V gene is TRBV5-1, the J gene TRBJ2-2; 12 nucleotides align to TRBD1. This receptor was obtained from an adult man with Graves' hyperthyroidism. The CDR3 sequence is CASRPGQGASGELFF. The CDR3 DNA is TGCGCCAGCAGACCGGGACAGGGGGCGTCCGGGGAGCTGTTTTTT.